This entry features one TCR beta chain sequence. The antigen remains undetermined. Germline is not matched at one junction end, which may reflect a read error. CDR3 length equals 15 residues. Germline V lookup: CDR1 WSHSY, CDR2 SAAADI. The TCR beta CDR3 regions underwent amplification from RNA transcripts. Second-round multiplex PCR followed a first-round RT-PCR using HTBI primers. MiXCR was run by TCRdb on the multiplex PCR reads, yielding one entry per CDR3 protein. The sample includes about 1.1 million distinct CDR3 sequences, about 40% of them seen just once. Patients in the hyperthyroidism group, adults aged 18 to 65, were newly diagnosed, under 2 months' duration. Thyroid ultrasound, orbital computed tomography, TRAb, serum thyroxine and clinical symptoms formed the basis of diagnosis. This sample is part of a study of Graves' ophthalmopathy and Graves' hyperthyroidism. Findings of the study overall: Among expanded thyroid clonotypes above 0.001 frequency, most also occurred in blood.

Sequencing was carried out using peripheral blood or thyroid tissue (not recorded which). The chain uses TRBV10-2 and TRBJ2-7, with TRBD1 matching over 12 bases. The source is an adult man with Graves' hyperthyroidism. The CDR3 coding sequence is TGTGCCAGCAGCCTCCCGGGACAGGGGGCGAATGAGCAGTACTTC. Its protein product is CASSLPGQGANEQYF.